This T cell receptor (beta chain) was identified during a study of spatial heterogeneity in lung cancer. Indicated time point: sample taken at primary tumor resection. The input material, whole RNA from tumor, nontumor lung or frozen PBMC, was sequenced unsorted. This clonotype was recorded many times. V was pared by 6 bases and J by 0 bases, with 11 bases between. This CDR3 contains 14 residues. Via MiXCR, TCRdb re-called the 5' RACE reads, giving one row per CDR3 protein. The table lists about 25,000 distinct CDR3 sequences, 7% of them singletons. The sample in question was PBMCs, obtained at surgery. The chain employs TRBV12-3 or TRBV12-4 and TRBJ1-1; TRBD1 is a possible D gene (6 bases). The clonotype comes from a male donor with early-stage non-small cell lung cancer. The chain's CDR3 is CASSRGQLNTEAFF. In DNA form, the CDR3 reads TGTGCCAGCAGCCGCGGACAGCTGAACACTGAAGCTTTCTTT.